The source of this T cell receptor beta chain is a study of beta chain features in type 1 diabetes. CDR1 KGHSH and CDR2 LQKENI come from the germline V gene. This CDR3 comprises 14 residues. V lost 2 bases and J 3 bases, leaving 10 bases between the germline ends. Points from the study as a whole: Naive, central memory and regulatory TCRB repertoires appeared more similar among patients than healthy donors.

Details on this clone: Its cognate antigen is unknown.

Every isolated RNA sample was fully reverse transcribed, so sequencing captured expressed TCRB transcripts. Profiling relied on immunoSEQ multiplex PCR, and the TCRdb table lists in-frame clones only, not all of them. This sample has roughly 610,000 clones, with roughly a sixth found just once. The sequence derives from a man between 18 and 35 years old in good health. The material sequenced was naive CD4+ T cells from blood. The chain combines TRBV18 with TRBJ2-5; D gene ambiguous. This CDR3 is CASSPGIIKETQYF. For the CDR3, the DNA is TGTGCCAGCTCACCAGGGATTATTAAAGAGACCCAGTACTTC. Filled out from reference TRBV18 and TRBJ2-5, the complete variable domain reads NAGVMQNPRHLVRRRGQEARLRCSPMKGHSHVYWYRQLPEEGLKFMVYLQKENIIDESGMPKERFSAEFPKEGPSILRIQQVVRGDSAAYFCASSPGIIKETQYFGPGTRLLVL.